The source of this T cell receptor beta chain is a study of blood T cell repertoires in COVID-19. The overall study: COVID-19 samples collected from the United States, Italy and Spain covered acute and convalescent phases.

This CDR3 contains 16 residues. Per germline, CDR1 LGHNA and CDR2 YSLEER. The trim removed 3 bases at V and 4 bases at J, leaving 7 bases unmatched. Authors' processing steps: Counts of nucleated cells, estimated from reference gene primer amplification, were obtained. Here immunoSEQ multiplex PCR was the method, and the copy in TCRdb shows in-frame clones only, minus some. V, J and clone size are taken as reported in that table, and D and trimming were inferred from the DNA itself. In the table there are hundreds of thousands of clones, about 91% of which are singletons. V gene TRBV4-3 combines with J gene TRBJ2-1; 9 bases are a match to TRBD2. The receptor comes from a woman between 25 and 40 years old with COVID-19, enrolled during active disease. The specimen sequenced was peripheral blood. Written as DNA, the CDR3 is TGCGCCAGCAGCCACTCGACTAGCGGAGCTTACAATGAGCAGTTCTTC. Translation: CASSHSTSGAYNEQFF.